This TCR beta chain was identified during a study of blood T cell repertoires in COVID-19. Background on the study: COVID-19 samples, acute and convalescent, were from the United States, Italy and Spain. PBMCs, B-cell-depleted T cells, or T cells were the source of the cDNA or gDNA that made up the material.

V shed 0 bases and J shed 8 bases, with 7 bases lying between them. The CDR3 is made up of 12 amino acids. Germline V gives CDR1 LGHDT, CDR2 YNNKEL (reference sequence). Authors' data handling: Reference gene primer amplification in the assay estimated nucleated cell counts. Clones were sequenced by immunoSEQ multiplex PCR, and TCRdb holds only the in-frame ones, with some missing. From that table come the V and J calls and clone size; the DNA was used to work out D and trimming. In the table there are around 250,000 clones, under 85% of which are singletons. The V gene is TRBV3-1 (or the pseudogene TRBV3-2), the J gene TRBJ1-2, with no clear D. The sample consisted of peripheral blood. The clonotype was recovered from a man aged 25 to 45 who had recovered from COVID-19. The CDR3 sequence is CASSQDRGGYTF. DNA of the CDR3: TGTGCCAGCAGCCAAGACCGGGGAGGCTACACCTTC.